In its sample, the clone carrying this TCR beta chain was seen once. Its antigen is undetermined. The data were obtained in a study of Ad26.COV2.S vaccination and SARS-CoV-2 variants. General study findings and limits: An underestimation of total T cell responses may have resulted from the TCR breadth and depth analyses. Vaccine recipients showed a spike-specific TCR breadth that was higher than in placebo recipients.

The CDR3 totals 14 residues. Trimming pared 3 bases from V and 5 bases from J, leaving 10 bases between. Looked up from germline, CDR1 is SGHAT and CDR2 is FQNNGV. The repertoire was sequenced with immunoSEQ multiplex PCR; TCRdb's copy has only in-frame clones and lacks some. The sample lists around 300,000 clones, 88% occurring once. Treatment specified: around 19 received Ad26.COV2.S at low or high dose, single or two shots; roughly five received placebo; per-sample allocation not given. Material that was analyzed had been drawn on day 63 after the first vaccine or placebo injection. The sample consisted of peripheral blood, taken in a trial of Ad26.COV2.S vaccine versus placebo. This TCR was recovered from a person aged 18-60 years who received the Ad26.COV2.S COVID-19 vaccine or a placebo. The chain links TRBV11-2 to TRBJ1-4; D gene uncertain. CDR3: CASSFAGPNEKLFF. CDR3 DNA sequence: TGTGCCAGCAGCTTTGCTGGGCCCAATGAAAAACTGTTTTTT. Variable domain in full (rest from reference TRBV11-2 and TRBJ1-4): EAGVAQSPRYKIIEKRQSVAFWCNPISGHATLYWYQQILGQGPKLLIQFQNNGVVDDSQLPKDRFSAERLKGVDSTLKIQPAKLEDSAVYLCASSFAGPNEKLFFGSGTQLSVL.